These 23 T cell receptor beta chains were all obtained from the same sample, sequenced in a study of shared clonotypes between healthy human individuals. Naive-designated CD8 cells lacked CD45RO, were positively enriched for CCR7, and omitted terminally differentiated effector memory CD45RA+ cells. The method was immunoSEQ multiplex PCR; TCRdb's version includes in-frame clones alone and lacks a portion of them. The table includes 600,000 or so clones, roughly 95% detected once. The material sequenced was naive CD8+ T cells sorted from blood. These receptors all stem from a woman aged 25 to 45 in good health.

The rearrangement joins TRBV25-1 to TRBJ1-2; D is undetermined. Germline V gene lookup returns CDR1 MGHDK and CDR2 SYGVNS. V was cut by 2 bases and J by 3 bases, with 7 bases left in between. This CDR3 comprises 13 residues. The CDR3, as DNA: TGTGCCAGCAGTGAAAACAGTGACTATGGCTACACCTTC. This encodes CASSENSDYGYTF.

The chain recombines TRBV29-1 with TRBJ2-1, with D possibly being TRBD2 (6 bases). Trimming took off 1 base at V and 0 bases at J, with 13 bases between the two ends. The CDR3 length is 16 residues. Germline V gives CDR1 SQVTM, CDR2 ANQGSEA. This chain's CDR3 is CSVEVGGPSSYNEQFF. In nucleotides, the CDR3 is TGCAGCGTTGAAGTTGGAGGGCCTAGCTCCTACAATGAGCAGTTCTTC.

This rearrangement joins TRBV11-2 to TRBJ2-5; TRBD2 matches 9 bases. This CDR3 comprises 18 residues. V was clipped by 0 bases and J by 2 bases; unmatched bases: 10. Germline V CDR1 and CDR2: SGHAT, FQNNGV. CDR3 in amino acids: CASSLDLGIAGVQETQYF. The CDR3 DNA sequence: TGTGCCAGCAGCTTAGATCTCGGGATAGCGGGAGTACAAGAGACCCAGTACTTC.

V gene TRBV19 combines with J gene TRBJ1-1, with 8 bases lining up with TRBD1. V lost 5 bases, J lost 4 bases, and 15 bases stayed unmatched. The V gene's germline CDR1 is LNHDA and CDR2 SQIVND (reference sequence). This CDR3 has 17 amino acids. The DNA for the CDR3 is TGTGCCAGTAGTGCCTCCCGCCACAGGGGGTTGGGCACTGAAGCTTTCTTT. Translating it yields CASSASRHRGLGTEAFF. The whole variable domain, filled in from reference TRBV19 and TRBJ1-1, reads DGGITQSPKYLFRKEGQNVTLSCEQNLNHDAMYWYRQDPGQGLRLIYYSQIVNDFQKGDIAEGYSVSREKKESFPLTVTSAQKNPTAFYLCASSASRHRGLGTEAFFGQGTRLTVV.

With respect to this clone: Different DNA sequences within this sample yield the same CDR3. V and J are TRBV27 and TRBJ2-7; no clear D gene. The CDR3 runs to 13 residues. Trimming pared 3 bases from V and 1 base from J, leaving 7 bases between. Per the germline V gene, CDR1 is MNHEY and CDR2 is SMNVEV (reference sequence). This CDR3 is CASSLGQSYEQYF. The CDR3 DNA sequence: TGTGCCAGCAGTTTGGGCCAATCCTACGAGCAGTACTTC.

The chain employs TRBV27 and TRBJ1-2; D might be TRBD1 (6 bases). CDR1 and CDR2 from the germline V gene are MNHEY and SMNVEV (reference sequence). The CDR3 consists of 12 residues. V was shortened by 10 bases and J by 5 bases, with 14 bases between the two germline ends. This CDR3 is CAIYREAYGYTF. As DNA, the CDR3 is TGTGCCATTTACAGGGAAGCTTATGGCTACACCTTC.

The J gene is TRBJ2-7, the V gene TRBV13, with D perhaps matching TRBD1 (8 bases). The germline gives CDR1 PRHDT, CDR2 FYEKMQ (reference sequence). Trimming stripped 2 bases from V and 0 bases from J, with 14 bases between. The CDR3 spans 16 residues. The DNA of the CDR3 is TGTGCCAGCAGCTTAAACAGGGGGGGCCACTCCTACGAGCAGTACTTC. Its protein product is CASSLNRGGHSYEQYF.

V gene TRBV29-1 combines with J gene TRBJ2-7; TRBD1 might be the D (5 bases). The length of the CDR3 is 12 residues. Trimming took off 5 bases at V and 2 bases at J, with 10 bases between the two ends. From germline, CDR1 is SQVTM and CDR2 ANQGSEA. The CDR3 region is CSVRQPAYEQYF. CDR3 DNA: TGCAGCGTTAGACAGCCAGCCTACGAGCAGTACTTC.

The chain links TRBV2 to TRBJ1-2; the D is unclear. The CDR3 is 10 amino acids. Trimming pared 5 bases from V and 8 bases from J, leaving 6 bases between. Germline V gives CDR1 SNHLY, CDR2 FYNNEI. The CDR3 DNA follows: TGTGCCAGCAGTCGGGGAGGCTACACCTTC. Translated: CASSRGGYTF.

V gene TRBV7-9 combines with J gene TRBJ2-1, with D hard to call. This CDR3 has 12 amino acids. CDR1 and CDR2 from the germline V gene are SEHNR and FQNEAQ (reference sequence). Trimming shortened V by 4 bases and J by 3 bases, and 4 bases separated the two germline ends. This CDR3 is CASSYNYNEQFF. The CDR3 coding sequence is TGTGCCAGCAGCTACAACTACAATGAGCAGTTCTTC.

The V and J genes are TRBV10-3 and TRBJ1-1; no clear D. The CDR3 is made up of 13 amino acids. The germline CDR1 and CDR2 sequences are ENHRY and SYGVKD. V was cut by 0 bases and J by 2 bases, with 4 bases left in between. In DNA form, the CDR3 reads TGTGCCATCAGTGAGTCGAGTAACACTGAAGCTTTCTTT. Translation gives CAISESSNTEAFF.

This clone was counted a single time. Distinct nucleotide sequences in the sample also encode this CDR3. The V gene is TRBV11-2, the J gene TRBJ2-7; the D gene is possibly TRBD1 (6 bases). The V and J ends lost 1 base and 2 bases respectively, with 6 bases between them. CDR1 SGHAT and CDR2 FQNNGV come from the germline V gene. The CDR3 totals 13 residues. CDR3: CASSLGTAYEQYF. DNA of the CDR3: TGTGCCAGCAGCTTAGGGACAGCCTACGAGCAGTACTTC.

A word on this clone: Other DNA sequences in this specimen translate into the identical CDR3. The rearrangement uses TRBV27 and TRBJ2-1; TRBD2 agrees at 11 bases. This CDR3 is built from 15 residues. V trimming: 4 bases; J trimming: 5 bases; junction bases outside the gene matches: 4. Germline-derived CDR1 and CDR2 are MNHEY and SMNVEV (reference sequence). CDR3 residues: CASSSGTSGDNEQFF. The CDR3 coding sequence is TGTGCCAGCAGTTCCGGGACTAGCGGAGACAATGAGCAGTTCTTC.

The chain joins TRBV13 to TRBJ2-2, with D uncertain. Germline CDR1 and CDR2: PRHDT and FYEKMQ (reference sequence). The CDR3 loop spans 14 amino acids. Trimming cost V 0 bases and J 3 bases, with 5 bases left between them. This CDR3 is CASSLGLYTGELFF. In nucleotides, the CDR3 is TGTGCCAGCAGCTTAGGACTTTACACCGGGGAGCTGTTTTTT.

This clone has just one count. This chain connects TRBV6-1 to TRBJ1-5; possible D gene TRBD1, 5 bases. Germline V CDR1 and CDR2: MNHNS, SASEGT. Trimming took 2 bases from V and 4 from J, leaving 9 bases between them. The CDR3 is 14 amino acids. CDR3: CASSEWQGNQPQHF. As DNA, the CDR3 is TGTGCCAGCAGTGAATGGCAGGGAAATCAGCCCCAGCATTTT.

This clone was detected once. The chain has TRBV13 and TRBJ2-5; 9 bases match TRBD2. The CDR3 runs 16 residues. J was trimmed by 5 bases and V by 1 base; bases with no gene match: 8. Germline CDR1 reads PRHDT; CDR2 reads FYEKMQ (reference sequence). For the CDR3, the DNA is TGTGCCAGCAGCTTAGAGCGGGAGGCCTCCCCCGAGACCCAGTACTTC. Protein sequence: CASSLEREASPETQYF.

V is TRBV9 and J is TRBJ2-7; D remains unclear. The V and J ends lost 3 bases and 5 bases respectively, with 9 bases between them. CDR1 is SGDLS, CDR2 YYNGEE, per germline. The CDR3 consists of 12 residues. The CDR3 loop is CASSGSANEQYF. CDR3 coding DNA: TGTGCCAGCAGCGGCAGTGCCAACGAGCAGTACTTC.

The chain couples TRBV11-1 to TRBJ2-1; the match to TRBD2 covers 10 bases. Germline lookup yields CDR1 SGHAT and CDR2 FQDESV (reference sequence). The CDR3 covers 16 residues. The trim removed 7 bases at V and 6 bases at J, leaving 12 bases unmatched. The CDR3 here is CASIRTVLAGFNEQFF. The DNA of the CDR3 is TGTGCCAGCATCCGTACGGTACTAGCGGGGTTCAATGAGCAGTTCTTC.

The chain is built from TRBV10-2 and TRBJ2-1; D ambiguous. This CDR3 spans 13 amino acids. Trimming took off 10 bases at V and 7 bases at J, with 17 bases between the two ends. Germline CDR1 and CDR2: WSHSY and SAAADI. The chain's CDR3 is CAILTEVGNEQFF. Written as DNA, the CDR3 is TGCGCCATATTGACCGAGGTGGGGAATGAGCAGTTCTTC.

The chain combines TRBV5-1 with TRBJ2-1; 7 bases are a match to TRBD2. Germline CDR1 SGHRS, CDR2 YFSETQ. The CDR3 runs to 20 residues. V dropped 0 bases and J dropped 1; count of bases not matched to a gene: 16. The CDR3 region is CASSLVEGGRSLMSYNEQFF. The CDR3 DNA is TGCGCCAGCAGCTTGGTAGAGGGCGGGAGATCCCTTATGTCCTACAATGAGCAGTTCTTC.

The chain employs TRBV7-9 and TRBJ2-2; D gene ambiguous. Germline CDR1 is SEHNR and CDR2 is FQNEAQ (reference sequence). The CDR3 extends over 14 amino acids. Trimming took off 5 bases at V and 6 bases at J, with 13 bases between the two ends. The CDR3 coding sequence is TGTGCCAGCAGCCCCCTCTTGGACCCCGGGGAGCTGTTTTTT. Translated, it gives CASSPLLDPGELFF.

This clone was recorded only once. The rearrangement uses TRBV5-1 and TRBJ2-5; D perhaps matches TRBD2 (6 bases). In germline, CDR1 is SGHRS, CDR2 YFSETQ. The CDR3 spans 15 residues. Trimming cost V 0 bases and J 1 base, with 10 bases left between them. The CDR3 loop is CASSLGAGSQETQYF. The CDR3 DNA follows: TGCGCCAGCAGCTTGGGTGCGGGGAGCCAAGAGACCCAGTACTTC.

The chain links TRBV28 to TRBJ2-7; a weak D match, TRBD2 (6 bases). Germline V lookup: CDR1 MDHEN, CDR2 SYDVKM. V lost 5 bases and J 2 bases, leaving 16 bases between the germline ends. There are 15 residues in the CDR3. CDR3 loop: CASSPPASDPYEQYF. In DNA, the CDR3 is TGTGCCAGCAGTCCCCCGGCTAGCGACCCCTACGAGCAGTACTTC.